This T cell receptor (beta chain) was identified in a study of blood T cell repertoires in COVID-19 (dated by TCRdb to about 2020). Background for the entire study: Samples covering the acute and convalescent phases of COVID-19 were provided by collaborators in the United States, Italy and Spain. The repertoires were released in a freely available public database meant as a resource for research on the immune response to SARS-CoV-2. The prospective study material was composed of cDNA or gDNA derived from T cells, B-cell-depleted T cells, or PBMCs. A de-identified subject ID, COVID-19 status, age in years and sex were almost always included in the sample metadata. Where HLA class I and class II types were available, the types were taken from metadata supplied by the sample provider, not from assay-based typing. The samples were drawn from two sources: the first 160 participants of the ongoing ImmuneRACE study, and 1,000 to 1,500 subjects contributed by 6 global collaborators. Subjects who had been exposed to COVID-19, were actively infected with it, or had recovered from it provided the deeply sampled blood TCRbeta repertoires that made up the dataset. Overall study results and their limits: The quantity of clinical and demographic metadata differed by source and by participant and was supplied without curation.

The collaborating institutions used their own protocols to collect whole blood in K2EDTA tubes. For TCRbeta analysis, collaborators shipped samples as frozen whole blood, isolated PBMCs, or DNA extracted from either of those sample types. TCRbeta CDR3 regions were amplified from genomic DNA by means of the immunoSEQ Assay, a bias-controlled multiplex PCR. In the original analysis: Within the assay, amplification of reference gene primers was used to estimate how many nucleated cells each sample contained. To quantify the absolute abundance of each unique TCRbeta CDR3 rearrangement, sequence reads were collapsed and filtered. For each sample, productive Simpson clonality was calculated by taking the square root of Simpson's diversity index across productive rearrangements. This is the immuneACCESS table as TCRdb keeps it, with only in-frame sequences that have V and J called. A part of the clones is gone; compared with another copy, unresolved V genes explain less than half, and the rest is unexplained. The V and J calls and clone size come from that table; D and trimming were worked out from the DNA. In this sample the table shows some 250,000 clones, approximately 91% of which occur a single time. Roughly 0.8% of the sample belongs to the ten largest clones.

On this clone: The antigen it recognizes is unknown. It has no much larger one-base neighbor in the sample; base qualities were not kept.

From a lookup of the germline V gene, CDR1 and CDR2 are SQVTM and ANQGSEA. Ends trimmed: V by 4 bases, J by 2 bases; bases unmatched to a gene: 8. The CDR3 spans 14 residues, from the cysteine through the phenylalanine. Only the CDR3 DNA stays, 42 bases, in frame from base 1. This receptor chain uses TRBV29-1 and TRBJ2-7, and TRBD2 matches 7 of the central bases. The sequence was collected from a woman younger than 45 with acute or convalescent COVID-19. Sequenced input: peripheral blood. In nucleotides, the sequence is TGCAGCGTTGGTCCCAGCGGGGCCACCTACGAGCAGTACTTC. It encodes CSVGPSGATYEQYF.